A selection of T cell receptor beta chains follows, all from one sample in a study of prognosis after radiotherapy for stage I lung cancer. One entry per CDR3 protein results from TCRdb running MiXCR on the multiplex PCR reads. The sample lists roughly 24,000 distinct CDR3 sequences, approximately 38% occurring once. The sample consisted of PBMCs, taken before or after stereotactic body radiation therapy (not recorded which). These receptors were collected from a donor over 45 with non-small cell lung cancer. The CDR3 runs from the conserved cysteine through the conserved F or W. The D gene is left open where the match is weak. Size tells how often a clone was seen (once, few, many) or the class of an expanded clone, and some rows leave it out.

v_gene: TRBV4-2
j_gene: TRBJ1-4
d_gene: .
abundance: many
CDR3nt: TGTGCCAGCAGCCACCTGGGGGAGACTGAAAAACTGTTTTTT
CDR3aa: CASSHLGETEKLFF

v_gene: TRBV30
j_gene: TRBJ2-2
d_gene: .
abundance: many
CDR3nt: TGTGCCTGGAGTAAGGACCGCCTTGTCCACGGGGAGCTGTTTTTT
CDR3aa: CAWSKDRLVHGELFF

v_gene: TRBV30
j_gene: TRBJ2-7
d_gene: .
abundance: many
CDR3nt: TGTGCCTGGAGTGGGGGCCAGGGGTCGTCCTACGAGCAGTACTTC
CDR3aa: CAWSGGQGSSYEQYF

v_gene: TRBV28
j_gene: TRBJ1-1
d_gene: TRBD1
abundance: many
CDR3nt: TGTGCCAGCAGTTTGGGGACAGGGAAGACTGAAGCTTTCTTT
CDR3aa: CASSLGTGKTEAFF

v_gene: TRBV19
j_gene: TRBJ1-3
d_gene: .
abundance: many
CDR3nt: TGTGCCAGTACCAGATCGGAGAGGGTCGGAAACACCATATATTTT
CDR3aa: CASTRSERVGNTIYF

v_gene: TRBV19
j_gene: TRBJ1-2
d_gene: .
abundance: many
CDR3nt: TGTGCCAGTAGTATGGACGGAGCTAACTATGGCTACACCTTC
CDR3aa: CASSMDGANYGYTF

v_gene: TRBV20-1
j_gene: TRBJ2-1
d_gene: .
abundance: .
CDR3nt: TGCAGTGCTAGAGATTACACGGGCCTGATGTCGGATGAGCCGTTCTTC
CDR3aa: CSARDYTGLMSDEPFF

v_gene: TRBV6-1
j_gene: TRBJ2-1
d_gene: .
abundance: .
CDR3nt: TGTGCCAGCAGTGAAAGGATACGGGACGGCTACTACAATGAGCAGTTCTTC
CDR3aa: CASSERIRDGYYNEQFF

v_gene: TRBV3-1
j_gene: TRBJ1-2
d_gene: .
abundance: .
CDR3nt: TGTGCCAGCAGCAGTGGGCAGGGCTACACCTTC
CDR3aa: CASSSGQGYTF

v_gene: TRBV7-2
j_gene: TRBJ2-1
d_gene: TRBD2
abundance: many
CDR3nt: TGTGCCAGCAGCCCCCAGTCGGGCGGGGGGGGACTGGCGCAGTTCTTC
CDR3aa: CASSPQSGGGGLAQFF

v_gene: TRBV5-6
j_gene: TRBJ2-3
d_gene: .
abundance: few
CDR3nt: TGTGCCAGCAGCTTGGCTGTCAGGTTGGGCACAGATACGCAGTATTTT
CDR3aa: CASSLAVRLGTDTQYF

v_gene: TRBV27
j_gene: TRBJ1-2
d_gene: TRBD1
abundance: .
CDR3nt: TGTGCCAGCAGTCCCGGGACAGGACGGCTCACCTTC
CDR3aa: CASSPGTGRLTF

v_gene: TRBV28
j_gene: TRBJ2-1
d_gene: TRBD1
abundance: .
CDR3nt: TGTGCCAGCAGACCGACAGGGGGCTACAATGAGCAGTTCTTC
CDR3aa: CASRPTGGYNEQFF

v_gene: TRBV4-3
j_gene: TRBJ1-3
d_gene: .
abundance: many
CDR3nt: TGCGCCAGCAGCCAAGAGGTCTTAGGTTACTCTGGAAACACCATATATTTT
CDR3aa: CASSQEVLGYSGNTIYF

v_gene: TRBV19
j_gene: TRBJ2-2
d_gene: TRBD1
abundance: many
CDR3nt: TGTGCCAGTGATACCGGGACAGAAAACACCGGGGAGCTGTTTTTT
CDR3aa: CASDTGTENTGELFF

v_gene: TRBV10-3
j_gene: TRBJ1-5
d_gene: TRBD1
abundance: many
CDR3nt: TGTGCCATCAGTGAGTCGACAGGGAGTCAGCCCCAGCATTTT
CDR3aa: CAISESTGSQPQHF

v_gene: TRBV6-1
j_gene: TRBJ2-7
d_gene: .
abundance: many
CDR3nt: TGTGCCAGCGTAGGGGATTCCTACGAGCAGTACTTC
CDR3aa: CASVGDSYEQYF

v_gene: TRBV10-2
j_gene: TRBJ2-7
d_gene: TRBD2
abundance: many
CDR3nt: TGCGCCAGCAGTGAGTCTTCGGGGGGCGAGCAGTACTTC
CDR3aa: CASSESSGGEQYF

v_gene: TRBV24-1
j_gene: TRBJ1-2
d_gene: TRBD1
abundance: .
CDR3nt: TGTGCCACCAGTGAGGGGACAGGGCTTAACTATGGCTACACCTTC
CDR3aa: CATSEGTGLNYGYTF

v_gene: TRBV6-1
j_gene: TRBJ1-4
d_gene: .
abundance: many
CDR3nt: TGTGCCAGTACAGTCTTTCCTAATGAAAAACTGTTTTTT
CDR3aa: CASTVFPNEKLFF